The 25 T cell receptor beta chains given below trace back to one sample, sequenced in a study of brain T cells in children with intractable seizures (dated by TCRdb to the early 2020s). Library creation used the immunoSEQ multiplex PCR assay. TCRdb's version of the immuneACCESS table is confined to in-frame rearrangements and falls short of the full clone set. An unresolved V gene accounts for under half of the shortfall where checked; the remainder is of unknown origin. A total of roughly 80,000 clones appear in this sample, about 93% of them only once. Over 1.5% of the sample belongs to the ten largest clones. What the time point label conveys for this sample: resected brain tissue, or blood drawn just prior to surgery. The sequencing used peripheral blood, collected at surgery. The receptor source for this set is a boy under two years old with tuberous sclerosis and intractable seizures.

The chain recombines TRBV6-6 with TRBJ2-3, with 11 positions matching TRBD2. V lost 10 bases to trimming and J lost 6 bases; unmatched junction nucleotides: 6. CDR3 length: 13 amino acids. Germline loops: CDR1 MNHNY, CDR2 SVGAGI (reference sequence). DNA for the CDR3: TGTGCCACCAGGGGACTAGCGGATGATACGCAGTATTTT. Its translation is CATRGLADDTQYF.

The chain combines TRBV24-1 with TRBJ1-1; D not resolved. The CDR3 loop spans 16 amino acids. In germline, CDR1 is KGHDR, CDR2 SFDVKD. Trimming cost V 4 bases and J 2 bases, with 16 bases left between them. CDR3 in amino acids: CATSDPYRGPNTEAFF. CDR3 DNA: TGTGCCACCAGTGACCCCTACCGAGGTCCCAACACTGAAGCTTTCTTT.

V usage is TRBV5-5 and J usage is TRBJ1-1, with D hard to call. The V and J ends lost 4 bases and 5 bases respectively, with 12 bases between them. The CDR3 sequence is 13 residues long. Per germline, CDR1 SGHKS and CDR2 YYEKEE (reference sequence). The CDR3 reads CASSVNELTEAFF. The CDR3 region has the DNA TGTGCCAGCAGCGTGAATGAGCTAACTGAAGCTTTCTTT. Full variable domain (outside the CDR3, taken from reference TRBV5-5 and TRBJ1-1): DAGVTQSPTHLIKTRGQQVTLRCSPISGHKSVSWYQQVLGQGPQFIFQYYEKEERGRGNFPDRFSARQFPNYSSELNVNALLLGDSALYLCASSVNELTEAFFGQGTRLTVV.

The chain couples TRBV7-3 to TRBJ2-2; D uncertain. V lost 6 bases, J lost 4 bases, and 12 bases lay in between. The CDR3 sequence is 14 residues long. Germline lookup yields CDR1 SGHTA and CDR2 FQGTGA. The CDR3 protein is CASSPSWITGELFF. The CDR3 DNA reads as TGTGCCAGCAGTCCGAGCTGGATCACCGGGGAGCTGTTTTTT.

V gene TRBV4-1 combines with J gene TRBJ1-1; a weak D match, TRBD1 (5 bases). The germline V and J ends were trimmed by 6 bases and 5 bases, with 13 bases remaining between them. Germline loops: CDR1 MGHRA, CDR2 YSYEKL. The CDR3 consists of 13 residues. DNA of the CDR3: TGCGCCAGCAGTCTCGATGGGGGGACTGAAGCTTTCTTT. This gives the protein CASSLDGGTEAFF.

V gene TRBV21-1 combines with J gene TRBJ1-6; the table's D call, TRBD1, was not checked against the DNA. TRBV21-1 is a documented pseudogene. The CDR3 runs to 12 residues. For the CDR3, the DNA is TGTGCCATGGACAGGGTAAATTCACCCCTCCACTTT. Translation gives CAMDRVNSPLHF.

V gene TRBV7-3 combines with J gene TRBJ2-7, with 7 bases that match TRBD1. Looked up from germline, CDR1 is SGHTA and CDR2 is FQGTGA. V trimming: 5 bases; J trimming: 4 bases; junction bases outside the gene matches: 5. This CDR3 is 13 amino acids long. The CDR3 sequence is CASSTRQGYEQYF. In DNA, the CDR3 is TGTGCCAGCAGCACGCGACAGGGATACGAGCAGTACTTC.

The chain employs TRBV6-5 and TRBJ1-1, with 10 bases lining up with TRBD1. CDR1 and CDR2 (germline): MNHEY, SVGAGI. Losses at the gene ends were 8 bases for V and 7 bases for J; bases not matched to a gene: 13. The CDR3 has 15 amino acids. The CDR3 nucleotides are TGTGCCAGCTCACATCCCGGGACAGGGGTGAATGAAGCTTTCTTT. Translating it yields CASSHPGTGVNEAFF.

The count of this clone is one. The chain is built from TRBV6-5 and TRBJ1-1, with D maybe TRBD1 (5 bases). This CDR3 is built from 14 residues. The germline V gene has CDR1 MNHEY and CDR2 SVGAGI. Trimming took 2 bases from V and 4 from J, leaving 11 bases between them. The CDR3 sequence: CASSYRGRGTEAFF. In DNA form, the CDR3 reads TGTGCCAGCAGTTACAGGGGTCGGGGCACTGAAGCTTTCTTT.

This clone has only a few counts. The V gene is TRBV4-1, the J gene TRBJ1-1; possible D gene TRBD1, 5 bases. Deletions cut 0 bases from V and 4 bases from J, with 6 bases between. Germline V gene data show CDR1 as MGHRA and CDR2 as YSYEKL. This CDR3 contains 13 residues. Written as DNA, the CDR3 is TGCGCCAGCAGCCAAGATAGGGGCACTGAAGCTTTCTTT. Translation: CASSQDRGTEAFF.

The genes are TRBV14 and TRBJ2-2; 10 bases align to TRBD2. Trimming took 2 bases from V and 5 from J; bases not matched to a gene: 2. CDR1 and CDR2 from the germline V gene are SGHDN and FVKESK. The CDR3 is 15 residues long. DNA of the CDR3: TGTGCCAGCAGCCAACGGACTAGCGGTACCGGGGAGCTGTTTTTT. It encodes CASSQRTSGTGELFF.

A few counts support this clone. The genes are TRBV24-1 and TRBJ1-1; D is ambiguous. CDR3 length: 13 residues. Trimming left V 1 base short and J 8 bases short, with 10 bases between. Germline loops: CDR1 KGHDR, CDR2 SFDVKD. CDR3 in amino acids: CATSDFNSREAFF. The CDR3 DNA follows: TGTGCCACCAGTGATTTTAACTCCCGAGAAGCTTTCTTT.

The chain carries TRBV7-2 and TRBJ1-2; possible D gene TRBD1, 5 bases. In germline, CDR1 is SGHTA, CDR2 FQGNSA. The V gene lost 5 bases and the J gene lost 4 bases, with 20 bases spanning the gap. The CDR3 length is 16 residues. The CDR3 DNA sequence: TGTGCCAGCAGCCTGACCGTAGCAGGGCCCATCTATGGCTACACCTTC. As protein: CASSLTVAGPIYGYTF.

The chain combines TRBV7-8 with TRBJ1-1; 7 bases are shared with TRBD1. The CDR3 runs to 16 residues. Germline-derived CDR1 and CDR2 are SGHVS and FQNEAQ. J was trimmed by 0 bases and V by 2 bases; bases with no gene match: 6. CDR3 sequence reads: CASSLRDSLMNTEAFF. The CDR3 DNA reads TGTGCCAGCAGCTTACGGGACAGCCTCATGAACACTGAAGCTTTCTTT.

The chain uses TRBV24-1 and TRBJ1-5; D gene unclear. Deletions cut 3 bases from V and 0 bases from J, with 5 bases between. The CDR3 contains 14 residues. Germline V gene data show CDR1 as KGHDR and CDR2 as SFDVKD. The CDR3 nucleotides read TGTGCCACCAGTGATCTATATAGCAATCAGCCCCAGCATTTT. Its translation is CATSDLYSNQPQHF.

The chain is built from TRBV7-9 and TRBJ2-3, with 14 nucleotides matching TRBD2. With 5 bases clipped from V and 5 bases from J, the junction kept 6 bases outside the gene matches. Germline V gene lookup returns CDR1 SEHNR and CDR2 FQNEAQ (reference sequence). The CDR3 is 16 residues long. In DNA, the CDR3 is TGTGCCAGCAGCCGAAGACTAGCGGGAGGGGGAGATACGCAGTATTTT. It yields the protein CASSRRLAGGGDTQYF.

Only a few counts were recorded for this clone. DNA of the CDR3: TGTGCCACCTTAGACTCTGGAAACACCATATATTTT. Translated: CATLDSGNTIYF. This chain links TRBV30 with TRBJ1-3; D remains unclear. From germline, CDR1 is GTSNPN and CDR2 SVGIG (reference sequence). Trimming took 8 bases from V and 0 from J, leaving 8 bases between them. This CDR3 is built from 12 residues.

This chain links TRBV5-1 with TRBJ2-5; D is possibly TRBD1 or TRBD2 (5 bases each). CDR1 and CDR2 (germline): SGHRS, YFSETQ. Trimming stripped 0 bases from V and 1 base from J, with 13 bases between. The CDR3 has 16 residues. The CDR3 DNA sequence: TGCGCCAGCAGCTTGGCGGGGCAAGGGTTCCAAGAGACCCAGTACTTC. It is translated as CASSLAGQGFQETQYF.

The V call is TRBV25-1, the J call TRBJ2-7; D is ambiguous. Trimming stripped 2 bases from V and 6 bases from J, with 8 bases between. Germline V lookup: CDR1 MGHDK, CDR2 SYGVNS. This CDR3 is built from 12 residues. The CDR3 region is CASSERTAEQYF. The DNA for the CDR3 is TGTGCCAGCAGTGAAAGGACCGCCGAGCAGTACTTC.

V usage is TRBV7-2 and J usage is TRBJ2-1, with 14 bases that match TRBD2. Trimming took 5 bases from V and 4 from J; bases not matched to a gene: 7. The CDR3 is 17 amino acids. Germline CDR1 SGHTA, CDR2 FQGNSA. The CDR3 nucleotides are TGTGCCAGCAGCCTGAGACTAGCGGGAGGGCCTTACAATGAGCAGTTCTTC. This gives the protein CASSLRLAGGPYNEQFF.

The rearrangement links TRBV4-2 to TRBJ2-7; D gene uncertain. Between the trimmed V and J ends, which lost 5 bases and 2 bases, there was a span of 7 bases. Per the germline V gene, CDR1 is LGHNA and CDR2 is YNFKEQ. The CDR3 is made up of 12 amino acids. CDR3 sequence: CASSNDPYEQYF. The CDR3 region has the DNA TGTGCCAGCAGCAACGACCCCTACGAGCAGTACTTC.

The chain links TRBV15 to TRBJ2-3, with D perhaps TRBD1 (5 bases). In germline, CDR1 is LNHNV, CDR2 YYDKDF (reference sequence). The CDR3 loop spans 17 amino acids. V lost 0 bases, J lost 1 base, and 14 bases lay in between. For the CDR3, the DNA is TGTGCCACCAGCAGAGATGGAATAGGGGCCCGCACAGATACGCAGTATTTT. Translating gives CATSRDGIGARTDTQYF.

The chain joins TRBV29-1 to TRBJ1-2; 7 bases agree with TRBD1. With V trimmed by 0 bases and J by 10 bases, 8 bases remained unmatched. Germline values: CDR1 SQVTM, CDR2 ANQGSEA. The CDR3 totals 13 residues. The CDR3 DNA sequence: TGCAGCGTTGAAGAATCCGACAGGGACATCTACACCTTC. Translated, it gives CSVEESDRDIYTF.

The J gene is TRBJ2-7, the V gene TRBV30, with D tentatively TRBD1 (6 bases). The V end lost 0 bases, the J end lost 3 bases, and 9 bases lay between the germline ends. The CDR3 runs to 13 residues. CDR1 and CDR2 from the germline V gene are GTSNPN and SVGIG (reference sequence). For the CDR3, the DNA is TGTGCCTGGAGTGTGGGACATAGCTACGAGCAGTACTTC. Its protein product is CAWSVGHSYEQYF.

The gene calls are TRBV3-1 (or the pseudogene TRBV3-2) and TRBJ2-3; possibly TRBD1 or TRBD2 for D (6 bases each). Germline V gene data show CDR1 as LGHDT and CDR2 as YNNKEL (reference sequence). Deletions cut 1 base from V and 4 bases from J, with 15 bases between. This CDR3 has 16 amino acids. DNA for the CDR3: TGTGCCAGCAGCCAAGTGACGGGGGCAGTCCCAGATACGCAGTATTTT. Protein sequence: CASSQVTGAVPDTQYF.